The TCR beta chain described here comes from a study of blood T cell repertoires in COVID-19. Background on the study: Both acute and convalescent COVID-19 samples were obtained from the United States, Italy and Spain. T cells, B-cell-depleted T cells, or PBMCs provided the cDNA or gDNA that served as material.

The repertoire was sequenced with immunoSEQ multiplex PCR; TCRdb's copy has only in-frame clones and lacks some. This sample yields around 150,000 clones, of which approximately 82% are seen a single time; 22% belongs to the top ten. Sequences were obtained from peripheral blood. The TCR was taken from a woman older than 75 with acute or convalescent COVID-19.

The CDR3 sequence: CASSLTTGMNTEAFF. The CDR3 DNA reads TGTGCCAGCAGCTTAACAACCGGGATGAACACTGAAGCTTTCTTT. J is TRBJ1-1 and V is TRBV7-2; no firm D call. With 2 bases removed from V and 0 bases from J, the gap between germline ends came to 10 bases. The CDR3 extends over 15 amino acids. Germline V gene data show CDR1 as SGHTA and CDR2 as FQGNSA.